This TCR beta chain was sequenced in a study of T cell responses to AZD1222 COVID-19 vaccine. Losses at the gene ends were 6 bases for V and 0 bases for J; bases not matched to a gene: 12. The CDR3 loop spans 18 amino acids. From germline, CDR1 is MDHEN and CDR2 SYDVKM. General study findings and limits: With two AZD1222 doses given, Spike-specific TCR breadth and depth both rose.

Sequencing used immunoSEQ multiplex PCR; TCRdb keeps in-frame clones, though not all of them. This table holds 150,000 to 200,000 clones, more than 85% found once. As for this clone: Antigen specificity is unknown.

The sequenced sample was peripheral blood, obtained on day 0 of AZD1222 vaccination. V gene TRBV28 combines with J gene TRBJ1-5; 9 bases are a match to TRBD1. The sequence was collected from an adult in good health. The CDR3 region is CASREPGTGINSNQPQHF. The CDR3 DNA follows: TGTGCCAGCAGAGAGCCCGGGACAGGGATCAATAGCAATCAGCCCCAGCATTTT.